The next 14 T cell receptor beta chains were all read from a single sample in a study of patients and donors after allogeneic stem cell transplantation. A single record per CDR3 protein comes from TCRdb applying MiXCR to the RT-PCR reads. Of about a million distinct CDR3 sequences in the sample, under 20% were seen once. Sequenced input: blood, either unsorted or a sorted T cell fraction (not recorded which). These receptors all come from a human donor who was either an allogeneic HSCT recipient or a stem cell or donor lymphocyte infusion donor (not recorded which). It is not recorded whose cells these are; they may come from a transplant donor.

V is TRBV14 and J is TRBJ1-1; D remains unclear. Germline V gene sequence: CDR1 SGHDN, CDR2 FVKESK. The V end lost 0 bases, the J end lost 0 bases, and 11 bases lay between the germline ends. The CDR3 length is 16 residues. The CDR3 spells CASSQERIDLNTEAFF. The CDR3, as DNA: TGTGCCAGCAGCCAAGAACGAATCGACTTGAACACTGAAGCTTTCTTT.

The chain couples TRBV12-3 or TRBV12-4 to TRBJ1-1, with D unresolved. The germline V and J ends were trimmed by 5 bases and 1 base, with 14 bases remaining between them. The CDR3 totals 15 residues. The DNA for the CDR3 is TGTGCCAGCAGTAGACCCCGGACGGGGAACACTGAAGCTTTCTTT. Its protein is CASSRPRTGNTEAFF.

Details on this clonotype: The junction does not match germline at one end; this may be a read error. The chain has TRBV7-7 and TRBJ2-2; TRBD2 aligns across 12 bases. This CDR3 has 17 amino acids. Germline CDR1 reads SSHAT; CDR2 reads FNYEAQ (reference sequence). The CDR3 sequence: CASSNRATSGGPGELFF. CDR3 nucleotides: TGTGCTAGCAGCAACCGGGCGACTAGCGGGGGCCCCGGGGAGCTGTTTTTT.

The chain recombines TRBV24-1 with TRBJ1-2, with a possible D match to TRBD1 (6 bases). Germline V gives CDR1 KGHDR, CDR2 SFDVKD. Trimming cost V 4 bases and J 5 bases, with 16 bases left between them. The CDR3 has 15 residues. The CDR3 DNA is TGTGCCACCAGTGAACCGGGACATAAAGAGTATGGCTACACCTTC. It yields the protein CATSEPGHKEYGYTF.

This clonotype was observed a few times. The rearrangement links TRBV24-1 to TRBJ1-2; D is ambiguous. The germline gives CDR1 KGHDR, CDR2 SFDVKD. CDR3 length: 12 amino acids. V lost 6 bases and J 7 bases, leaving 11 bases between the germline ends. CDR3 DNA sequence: TGTGCCACCAGTCAGGCTAGGGCTGGCTACACCTTC. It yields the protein CATSQARAGYTF.

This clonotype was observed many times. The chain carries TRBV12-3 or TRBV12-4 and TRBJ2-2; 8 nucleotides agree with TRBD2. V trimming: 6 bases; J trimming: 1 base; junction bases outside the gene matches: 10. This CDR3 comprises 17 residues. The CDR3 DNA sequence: TGTGCCAGCAGCCCTTTGACGGGAGGGCAGAACACCGGGGAGCTGTTTTTT. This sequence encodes CASSPLTGGQNTGELFF.

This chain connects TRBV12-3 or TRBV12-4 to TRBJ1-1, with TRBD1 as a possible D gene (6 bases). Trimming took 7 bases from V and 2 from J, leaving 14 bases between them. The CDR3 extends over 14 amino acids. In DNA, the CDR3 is TGTGCCAGCATCACAGACAGGAGTAACACTGAAGCTTTCTTT. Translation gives CASITDRSNTEAFF.

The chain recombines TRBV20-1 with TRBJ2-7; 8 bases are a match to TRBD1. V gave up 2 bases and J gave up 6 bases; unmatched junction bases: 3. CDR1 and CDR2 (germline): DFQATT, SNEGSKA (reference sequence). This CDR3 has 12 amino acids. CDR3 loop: CSARRTGTEQYF. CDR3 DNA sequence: TGCAGTGCTAGACGGACAGGGACCGAGCAGTACTTC.

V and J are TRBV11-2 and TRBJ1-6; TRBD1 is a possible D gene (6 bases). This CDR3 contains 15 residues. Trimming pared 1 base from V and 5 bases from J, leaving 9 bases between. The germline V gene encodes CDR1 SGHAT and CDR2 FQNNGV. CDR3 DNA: TGTGCCAGCAGCTTAGGCGACAGGAATAATTCACCCCTCCACTTT. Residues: CASSLGDRNNSPLHF.

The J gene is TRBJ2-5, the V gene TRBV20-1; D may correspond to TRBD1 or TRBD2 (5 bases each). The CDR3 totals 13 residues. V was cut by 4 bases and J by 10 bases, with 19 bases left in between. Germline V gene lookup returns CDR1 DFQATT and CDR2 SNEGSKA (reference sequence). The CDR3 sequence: CSATQHLRGDQYF. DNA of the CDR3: TGCAGTGCTACCCAACATCTGAGGGGTGACCAGTACTTC.

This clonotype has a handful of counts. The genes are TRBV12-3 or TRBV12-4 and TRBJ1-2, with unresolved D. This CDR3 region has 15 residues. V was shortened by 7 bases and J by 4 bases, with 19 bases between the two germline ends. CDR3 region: CASKYEAKRGYGYTF. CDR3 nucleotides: TGTGCCAGCAAATATGAGGCCAAGCGAGGCTATGGCTACACCTTC.

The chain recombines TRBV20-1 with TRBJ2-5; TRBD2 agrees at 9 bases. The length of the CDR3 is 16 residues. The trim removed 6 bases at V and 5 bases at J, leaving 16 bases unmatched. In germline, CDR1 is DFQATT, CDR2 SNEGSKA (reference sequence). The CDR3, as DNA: TGCAGTGCGCCAAACGGGGTCCTAGCGGGAATGGAGACCCAGTACTTC. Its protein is CSAPNGVLAGMETQYF.

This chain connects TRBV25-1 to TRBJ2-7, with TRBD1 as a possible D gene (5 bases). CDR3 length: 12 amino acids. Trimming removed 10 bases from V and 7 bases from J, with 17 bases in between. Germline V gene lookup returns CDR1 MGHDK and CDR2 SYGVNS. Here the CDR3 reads CATGQGVLEQYF. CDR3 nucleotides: TGTGCCACTGGGCAAGGGGTTTTGGAGCAGTACTTC.

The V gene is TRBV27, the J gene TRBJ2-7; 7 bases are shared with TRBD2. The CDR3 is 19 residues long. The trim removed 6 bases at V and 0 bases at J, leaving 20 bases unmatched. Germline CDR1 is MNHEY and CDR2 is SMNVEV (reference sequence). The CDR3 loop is CASRHVRFRRGNYSYEQYF. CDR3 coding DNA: TGTGCCAGCAGACACGTTAGGTTTCGGCGGGGGAATTACTCCTACGAGCAGTACTTC.